Listed here are 7 T cell receptor beta chains from one sample, sequenced in a study of cytomegalovirus exposure and HLA in healthy donors. This PCR relied on a set of 60 Vbeta primers and 13 Jbeta primers. The protocol was immunoSEQ multiplex PCR, while the TCRdb copy is restricted to in-frame clones and leaves out a portion. The sample includes over 150,000 clones, 77% of them seen just once. Material: PBMCs. The receptors were gathered from a woman aged 55-69 years in good health and CMV-seropositive.

The chain is built from TRBV30 and TRBJ1-4, with TRBD1 matching 7 bases. The CDR3 extends over 16 amino acids. With 4 bases clipped from V and 1 base from J, the junction kept 9 bases outside the gene matches. Germline CDR1 GTSNPN, CDR2 SVGIG (reference sequence). Here the CDR3 DNA reads TGTGCCTGGAACCCCGACAGGGTGGGAACTAATGAAAAACTGTTTTTT. This codes for CAWNPDRVGTNEKLFF. The full variable domain, in which reference TRBV30 and TRBJ1-4 provide the parts outside the CDR3, is SQTIHQWPATLVQPVGSPLSLECTVEGTSNPNLYWYRQAAGRGLQLLFYSVGIGQISSEVPQNLSASRPQDRQFILSSKKLLLSDSGFYLCAWNPDRVGTNEKLFFGSGTQLSVL.

The chain combines TRBV5-1 with TRBJ2-7, with TRBD1 matching 9 bases. The CDR3 runs to 15 residues. Germline values: CDR1 SGHRS, CDR2 YFSETQ. V trimming: 0 bases; J trimming: 3 bases; junction bases outside the gene matches: 4. Written as DNA, the CDR3 is TGCGCCAGCAGCTTGGGACCGGGACAGGGCTACGAGCAGTACTTC. Its protein is CASSLGPGQGYEQYF.

This chain joins TRBV5-1 and TRBJ2-1, with 11 bases aligning to TRBD2. V dropped 4 bases and J dropped 1; count of bases not matched to a gene: 13. The length of the CDR3 is 19 residues. CDR1 and CDR2 (germline): SGHRS, YFSETQ. The CDR3 DNA is TGCGCCAGCAGCCCCGTTACCCTTAGCGGGGGGGCTTCCTACAATGAGCAGTTCTTC. Translation gives CASSPVTLSGGASYNEQFF.

Concerning this clone: Other DNA sequences in this specimen translate into the identical CDR3. The chain joins TRBV5-1 to TRBJ2-7, with D perhaps TRBD1 (5 bases). The CDR3 consists of 19 residues. In germline, CDR1 is SGHRS, CDR2 YFSETQ. V was trimmed by 2 bases and J by 7 bases, leaving 31 bases between them. The CDR3, as DNA: TGCGCCAGCAGCTTCGGCAAGTACGTCACTGCAGGGCATAAAGTTGAGCAGTACTTC. It codes for CASSFGKYVTAGHKVEQYF.

The rearrangement links TRBV11-2 to TRBJ2-2; 9 bases agree with TRBD2. V lost 5 bases and J lost 0; bases outside the gene matches: 10. Germline CDR1 is SGHAT and CDR2 is FQNNGV. This CDR3 is 18 amino acids long. DNA of the CDR3: TGTGCCAGCAGCCCCCGGGGAAGCGGGGGGACGAACACCGGGGAGCTGTTTTTT. It specifies CASSPRGSGGTNTGELFF.

The J gene is TRBJ1-5, the V gene TRBV7-2; D remains ambiguous. V lost 3 bases to trimming and J lost 3 bases, with 9 bases between them. The CDR3 runs to 14 residues. Germline values: CDR1 SGHTA, CDR2 FQGNSA. Written as DNA, the CDR3 is TGTGCCAGCAGCTTTACGGGGTTCAATCAGCCCCAGCATTTT. Translation: CASSFTGFNQPQHF.

The chain has TRBV7-2 and TRBJ1-5; 9 bases are shared with TRBD1. After removal of 4 bases from V and 6 bases from J, the junction contained 10 bases not matched to a gene. Per the germline V gene, CDR1 is SGHTA and CDR2 is FQGNSA. The length of the CDR3 is 16 residues. For the CDR3, the DNA is TGTGCCAGCAGCTACAACTTACAGGGGGCGGGTCAGCCCCAGCATTTT. Amino acid sequence: CASSYNLQGAGQPQHF.